This TCR beta chain originates from a study of T-cell memory formation after mild COVID-19. This clonotype was counted a few times. Its antigen is unknown. Looked up from germline, CDR1 is SGHVS and CDR2 is FQNEAQ. V dropped 2 bases and J dropped 5 bases, with 28 bases sitting between them. This CDR3 has 19 amino acids. Points from the study as a whole: Day 15 to 85 contractors were CD4/CD8 balanced; later expanders leaned CD4+.

TCRdb redid the calling of the 5' RACE reads with MiXCR, one entry per CDR3 protein. Here the sample spans 470,000 or so distinct CDR3 sequences, roughly 18% being singletons. This receptor was taken from an adult woman who had mild COVID-19 (a few samples of this study predate the infection). Cell type and time point are not known. The chain is built from TRBV7-8 and TRBJ2-7; TRBD1 is a possible D gene (6 bases). Sequencing was done on a sample of PBMCs or a T cell subset sorted from them (not recorded which). The CDR3 coding sequence is TGTGCCAGCAGCTTATTACTAACCGGGACATCCATCGTGAAGAACGAGCAGTACTTC. It encodes CASSLLLTGTSIVKNEQYF.